Presented here are 10 T cell receptor beta chains from one specimen sequenced in a study of T cells in Graves' hyperthyroidism and ophthalmopathy. Amplification yielded TCR beta CDR3 regions, with RNA transcripts as the source. Carried out on the TCR CDR3, a first-round RT-PCR used the HTBI primer set. TCRdb reprocessed the multiplex PCR reads with MiXCR, giving one entry per CDR3 protein. This table holds 380,000 or so distinct CDR3 sequences, about 14% found once. Sequencing input: blood. The receptors originated from a woman in her thirties with Graves' hyperthyroidism.

This clonotype has a handful of counts. The chain employs TRBV9 and TRBJ2-1, with TRBD2 matching over 7 bases. The CDR3 totals 15 residues. Germline assignment: CDR1 SGDLS and CDR2 YYNGEE. Losses at the gene ends were 3 bases for V and 0 bases for J; bases not matched to a gene: 3. The CDR3 nucleotides read TGTGCCAGCAGCGAAAGCGGGACCTCCTACAATGAGCAGTTCTTC. Amino acids: CASSESGTSYNEQFF.

This clonotype was seen a handful of times. A junction end diverges from the germline sequence, so it may reflect a read error. This chain connects TRBV30 to TRBJ1-1; tentative D call: TRBD1 (6 bases). The CDR3 consists of 12 residues. The germline CDR1 and CDR2 sequences are GTSNPN and SVGIG (reference sequence). CDR3 bases: TGTGCCTGGGGGGGGCGGAACACTGAAGCCTTCTTT. Translated: CAWGGRNTEAFF.

At least ten counts were recorded for this clonotype. The chain joins TRBV20-1 to TRBJ2-5; D may be TRBD2 (6 bases). The ends were cut back, 6 bases at V and 5 bases at J, with 22 bases in the middle. The CDR3 is 15 amino acids. Germline CDR1 DFQATT, CDR2 SNEGSKA (reference sequence). CDR3 sequence (DNA): TGCAGTGCCCTAAATCCCCTGGAGGGGAGCGAGACCCAGTACTTC. Translation gives CSALNPLEGSETQYF.

This clonotype showed up many times. The chain joins TRBV11-2 to TRBJ1-5; D is unclear. V lost 0 bases and J 13 bases, leaving 10 bases between the germline ends. The CDR3 sequence is 12 residues long. Germline CDR1 and CDR2: SGHAT and FQNNGV. DNA for the CDR3: TGTGCCAGCAGCTTAGATGCGGGCTTGCAGCATTTT. Residues: CASSLDAGLQHF.

The CDR3 DNA reads TGTGCCAGCAGCTCCAGGGGAAGAGCCGGGGAGCTGTTTTTT. Protein: CASSSRGRAGELFF. The rearrangement joins TRBV11-3 to TRBJ2-2, with D tentatively TRBD1 (6 bases). The V gene lost 4 bases and the J gene lost 6 bases, with 12 bases spanning the gap. The CDR3 spans 14 residues. CDR1 and CDR2 from the germline V gene are SGHNT and YENEEA.

This clonotype was picked up many times. The chain carries TRBV27 and TRBJ2-1; D gene unclear. Germline CDR1 MNHEY, CDR2 SMNVEV (reference sequence). This CDR3 contains 11 residues. Trimming shortened V by 0 bases and J by 9 bases, and 3 bases separated the two germline ends. Here the CDR3 reads CASSLSGEQFF. The CDR3 region has the DNA TGTGCCAGCAGTTTATCGGGTGAGCAGTTCTTC.

This clonotype was found many times. J is TRBJ2-1 and V is TRBV12-5, with 8 bases lining up with TRBD2. With V trimmed by 3 bases and J by 6 bases, 7 bases remained unmatched. Germline CDR1 is LGHNT and CDR2 is FRNRAP. The CDR3 has 15 residues. The CDR3 DNA reads as TGTGCTAGTGGTTTCGGCGGGAGGACGCGCAATGAGCAGTTCTTC. Translating it yields CASGFGGRTRNEQFF.

Many counts were recorded for this clonotype. The chain employs TRBV18 and TRBJ2-1; a possible D gene is TRBD2 (5 bases). This CDR3 is built from 13 residues. V was trimmed by 4 bases and J by 8 bases, leaving 12 bases between them. Germline V gene lookup returns CDR1 KGHSH and CDR2 LQKENI. CDR3 nucleotides: TGTGCCAGCTCACTCGACTATGGCGATGAGCAGTTCTTC. This sequence encodes CASSLDYGDEQFF.

This clonotype showed up many times. The chain employs TRBV11-2 and TRBJ1-4, with 8 bases aligning to TRBD1. After removal of 3 bases from V and 6 bases from J, the junction contained 12 bases not matched to a gene. The CDR3 loop spans 17 amino acids. Germline CDR1 SGHAT, CDR2 FQNNGV. This chain's CDR3 is CASSFGQGFVQDEKLFF. Written as DNA, the CDR3 is TGTGCCAGCAGCTTTGGACAGGGATTTGTGCAGGATGAAAAACTGTTTTTT. The whole variable domain, filled in from reference TRBV11-2 and TRBJ1-4, reads EAGVAQSPRYKIIEKRQSVAFWCNPISGHATLYWYQQILGQGPKLLIQFQNNGVVDDSQLPKDRFSAERLKGVDSTLKIQPAKLEDSAVYLCASSFGQGFVQDEKLFFGSGTQLSVL.

This chain uses TRBV7-2 with TRBJ1-6; 7 bases map to TRBD1. The V segment lost 5 bases and the J segment 9 bases; nucleotides outside the gene matches: 10. This CDR3 contains 15 residues. Germline lookup yields CDR1 SGHTA and CDR2 FQGNSA. The CDR3 here is CASSRQGGIGSPLHF. CDR3 DNA: TGTGCCAGCAGCCGACAGGGCGGGATTGGTTCACCCCTCCACTTT.